This T cell receptor (beta chain) was recorded in a study of blood T cell repertoires in COVID-19. The overall study: Acute-phase and convalescent COVID-19 samples originated in the United States, Italy and Spain. The cDNA or gDNA used as material had been derived from T cells, B-cell-depleted T cells, or PBMCs.

Original analysis: Reference gene primer amplification in the assay estimated nucleated cell counts. The repertoire was sequenced with immunoSEQ multiplex PCR; TCRdb's copy has only in-frame clones and lacks some. Clone size and the V and J calls come from that table; the DNA yielded D and trimming. The table lists 60,000 to 80,000 clones, roughly 83% of them singletons. Trimming shortened V by 0 bases and J by 0 bases, and 12 bases separated the two germline ends. CDR3 length: 15 amino acids. In germline, CDR1 is SQVTM, CDR2 ANQGSEA. J is TRBJ2-7 and V is TRBV29-1, with D perhaps matching TRBD1 (6 bases). The receptor was isolated from a man aged 45-65 years with active COVID-19. Specimen: peripheral blood. In DNA form, the CDR3 reads TGCAGCGTTGAAGATGGGTCCAGGGGCTCCTACGAGCAGTACTTC. Translated: CSVEDGSRGSYEQYF.